Here is one TCR beta chain with its context. This receptor's antigen is unknown. Base quality data are lacking; no much larger clone is found one base away. Systemically healthy Caucasian individuals from Russia, 39 in total and aged roughly 6 to 90 years, were included as donors. About 9.8 milliliters of peripheral blood were drawn from each donor into EDTA-treated Vacutainer tubes. Ficoll-Paque density-gradient centrifugation was used to isolate PBMCs, with at least 6 million obtained per sample. Total RNA was extracted from PBMCs with Trizol reagent, with at least 5.5 micrograms obtained per sample. The percentages of naive CD45RAhigh/CD27high T cells were determined by flow cytometry on a PBMC aliquot from every donor. CDR1 and CDR2, looked up from the germline V gene (reference sequence), are LNHNV and YYDKDF. From the cysteine up to the phenylalanine, the CDR3 has a length of 13 residues. The CDR3 DNA has 39 bases and is translated from base 1. Trimming at the junction amounts to 0 bases on V and 4 bases on J, and the germline ends lie 6 bases apart.

The library was built by means of 5' RACE. This sample was sequenced with an Illumina HiSeq 2500. A second PCR of about 7 to 12 cycles was run with a J-beta primer mix and a sample-barcoded 5' primer. Each TCR beta cDNA molecule received a unique molecular identifier from a template-switch 5' adaptor carrying 12 random nucleotides. Each sample yielded at least 2.5 million CDR3-containing paired-end reads. The Mint cDNA synthesis kit, primed by a TRBC-specific oligonucleotide, was used to synthesize first-strand cDNA from all RNA. All cDNA was treated with uracil-DNA glycosylase and then went through a first 18-cycle PCR with the universal primers M1SS and BC2_uni_R. Concerning the study's data processing: For normalization, 1 million high-quality reads, each with a distinct molecular identifier, were randomly selected from each sample. Reads sharing molecular identifiers were discarded rather than binned into consensus sequences. MiTCR, with a Q25 quality threshold and the strictest error-elimination algorithm, was used for CDR3 identification, clonotype clustering and error correction. A nonparametric unseen species model using Euler transformation provided a lower-bound estimate of total TCR beta diversity. The public reads were quality trimmed at Q25 with fastp and then assembled into clones with MiXCR by TCRdb, keeping productive beta chains. All rows with the same CDR3 protein become a single entry with the most common DNA and genes. The V and J calls, along with clone size, are taken from TCRdb and not from the paper's own processing. A total of hundreds of thousands of distinct CDR3 sequences appear in this sample, roughly 20% of them only once. Roughly 22% of the sample goes to the ten largest clones.

The data stem from a study of blood T cells in healthy people across ages (dated by TCRdb to the mid-2010s). A note on the overall study: In model experiments, template switching captured roughly one uniquely barcoded TCR beta cDNA molecule for every two T cells. Age-related changes in TCR beta repertoire diversity were measured in the study by deep sequencing normalized with unique cDNA molecular identifiers. Four age groups were formed from the donors: young (average roughly 15 years), middle-aged (approximately 39), aged (62) and long-lived (roughly 88). To avoid experimental bias, donors of different ages were distributed randomly across sequencing lanes. The study analyzed two additional independent replicas of 1 million unique cDNA reads from the same blood draw for two donors, one aged 18 to 29 and one aged 80 or older. Overall study results and their limits: Estimates of total diversity based on one million sequenced T cells were regarded as lower bounds and as underestimates. The long-lived group showed more naive CD4+ T cells, fewer expanded clones and increased TCR diversity than the aged group, suggesting age selection. The percentage of naive T cells measured by flow cytometry correlated strongly with observed TCR beta diversity. Because profiling used bulk unsorted PBMCs, naive and antigen-experienced compartments could not be compared conclusively. Donor CMV infection status was unknown, potentially confounding age-related changes in expanded clonotypes. Observed TCR beta diversity per million T cells fell roughly linearly with age, and a significant reduction was already apparent by age approximately 40.

The sequence derives from a man aged 65 to 79 in good health. The source material was blood. The rearrangement joined TRBV15 to TRBJ1-1, with no confidently assigned D gene. The CDR3 here reads CATSRDQATEAFF. At the DNA level, the sequence is TGTGCCACCAGCAGAGATCAGGCCACTGAAGCTTTCTTT. Here the CDR3 is joined to the reference TRBV15 and TRBJ1-1 genes, and the full variable domain is: DAMVIQNPRYQVTQFGKPVTLSCSQTLNHNVMYWYQQKSSQAPKLLFHYYDKDFNNEADTPDNFQSRRPNTSFCFLDIRSPGLGDTAMYLCATSRDQATEAFFGQGTRLTVV.